This entry lists 25 T cell receptor beta chains sequenced from one sample in a study of shared T cell receptors in the human thymus. Clones were sequenced by immunoSEQ multiplex PCR, and TCRdb holds only the in-frame ones, with some missing. The sample has about 610,000 clones; approximately 87% are singletons. These data were also reused for a study on human thymus T cells.

Sequencing was carried out using thymocytes. The receptors stem from a boy younger than two with a congenital heart defect.

The chain couples TRBV7-8 to TRBJ2-7; weak D call: TRBD1 (5 bases). Germline-derived CDR1 and CDR2 are SGHVS and FQNEAQ. The V and J ends lost 1 base and 6 bases respectively, with 13 bases between them. The CDR3 spans 14 residues. The chain's CDR3 is CASSLGIRVSEQYF. CDR3 coding DNA: TGTGCCAGCAGCTTAGGGATCAGGGTTAGCGAGCAGTACTTC.

V gene TRBV5-4 combines with J gene TRBJ1-2, with a tentative D call TRBD1 (6 bases). This CDR3 contains 13 residues. The V gene's germline CDR1 is SGHNT and CDR2 YYREEE (reference sequence). V lost 0 bases, J lost 7 bases, and 10 bases lay in between. DNA for the CDR3: TGTGCCAGCAGCTTGGGGGGGCCAGGTGGCTACACCTTC. Translating gives CASSLGGPGGYTF. Combining the CDR3 with reference TRBV5-4 and TRBJ1-2 gives the whole variable domain ETGVTQSPTHLIKTRGQQVTLRCSSQSGHNTVSWYQQALGQGPQFIFQYYREEENGRGNFPPRFSGLQFPNYSSELNVNALELDDSALYLCASSLGGPGGYTFGSGTRLTVV.

The genes are TRBV27 and TRBJ2-2; possible D gene TRBD1, 5 bases. Trimming took off 0 bases at V and 4 bases at J, with 18 bases between the two ends. From germline, CDR1 is MNHEY and CDR2 SMNVEV (reference sequence). The CDR3 has 18 residues. The CDR3 sequence is CASSLSGRQGRLTGELFF. In DNA, the CDR3 is TGTGCCAGCAGTTTATCGGGGCGGCAGGGTAGACTCACCGGGGAGCTGTTTTTT.

The chain links TRBV7-8 to TRBJ2-7, with D possibly being TRBD2 (6 bases). Germline lookup yields CDR1 SGHVS and CDR2 FQNEAQ. V was shortened by 5 bases and J by 2 bases, with 22 bases between the two germline ends. This CDR3 is built from 17 residues. CDR3 residues: CASSHNQAGTGAYEQYF. The CDR3 DNA sequence: TGTGCCAGCAGCCACAACCAAGCCGGGACTGGAGCCTACGAGCAGTACTTC.

The count of this clone is one. The V gene is TRBV6-5, the J gene TRBJ1-2; TRBD1 matches at 10 bases. Losses at the gene ends were 2 bases for V and 8 bases for J; bases not matched to a gene: 2. Germline CDR1 MNHEY, CDR2 SVGAGI. The CDR3 has 13 amino acids. CDR3 in amino acids: CASSYGTGEGYTF. The CDR3 DNA reads TGTGCCAGCAGTTACGGGACAGGGGAAGGCTACACCTTC.

The genes are TRBV7-2 and TRBJ1-5, with D tentatively TRBD1 (5 bases). The CDR3 sequence is 13 residues long. Per the germline V gene, CDR1 is SGHTA and CDR2 is FQGNSA. The germline V and J ends were trimmed by 5 bases and 5 bases, with 10 bases remaining between them. CDR3 nucleotides: TGTGCCAGCAGCCCAGGGCCCCATCAGCCCCAGCATTTT. Encoded protein: CASSPGPHQPQHF.

CDR3 protein: CASSVVPLGGKNPYEQYF. The CDR3 DNA is TGTGCCAGCAGTGTGGTCCCTCTTGGCGGGAAAAATCCCTACGAGCAGTACTTC. The gene calls are TRBV2 and TRBJ2-7, with D possibly TRBD2 on 6 matching bases. The length of the CDR3 is 18 residues. Trimming cost V 4 bases and J 2 bases, with 24 bases left between them. Germline assignment: CDR1 SNHLY and CDR2 FYNNEI. The complete variable domain, with remaining parts taken from reference TRBV2 and TRBJ2-7, reads EPEVTQTPSHQVTQMGQEVILRCVPISNHLYFYWYRQILGQKVEFLVSFYNNEISEKSEIFDDQFSVERPDGSNFTLKIRSTKLEDSAMYFCASSVVPLGGKNPYEQYFGPGTRLTVT.

This chain connects TRBV5-4 to TRBJ2-1; 7 positions match TRBD2. CDR1 is SGHNT and CDR2 is YYREEE in the germline V gene (reference sequence). With 2 bases clipped from V and 7 bases from J, the junction kept 6 bases outside the gene matches. The CDR3 covers 14 residues. The CDR3 bases are TGTGCCAGCAGCTTCTGGCGGGAGAGAAATGAGCAGTTCTTC. It translates to CASSFWRERNEQFF.

A remark on this clone: One end of the junction varies from germline; a read error may be responsible. DNA for the CDR3: TGTGCCAGCAGCTTAGGGGCAGACCGACTAGCGAAGACCGGGGAGCTGTTTTTT. Translating gives CASSLGADRLAKTGELFF. The V and J genes are TRBV7-2 and TRBJ2-2; 8 bases are a match to TRBD2. The CDR3 contains 18 residues. Germline V gene data show CDR1 as SGHTA and CDR2 as FQGNSA.

This rearrangement joins TRBV12-5 to TRBJ2-5; D possibly corresponds to TRBD1 (6 bases). V was cut by 1 base and J by 2 bases, with 17 bases left in between. CDR1 and CDR2 from the germline V gene are LGHNT and FRNRAP. The CDR3 length is 17 residues. CDR3 protein: CASGLAARTETQETQYF. In DNA form, the CDR3 reads TGTGCTAGTGGTTTGGCAGCAAGGACAGAGACTCAAGAGACCCAGTACTTC.

The chain is built from TRBV6-5 and TRBJ1-4, with TRBD1 matching over 10 bases. CDR3 length: 12 residues. V shed 6 bases, J shed 8 bases, and the junction held 0 bases outside the gene matches. Germline-derived CDR1 and CDR2 are MNHEY and SVGAGI. The CDR3 spells CASRDRGEKLFF. The CDR3, as DNA: TGTGCCAGCAGGGACAGGGGGGAAAAACTGTTTTTT.

The genes are TRBV7-8 and TRBJ2-7, with D possibly matching TRBD2 (5 bases). V was cut by 0 bases and J by 1 base, with 13 bases left in between. Germline V gives CDR1 SGHVS, CDR2 FQNEAQ. The CDR3 has 16 amino acids. CDR3 sequence: CASSLAEETGSYEQYF. The CDR3 DNA is TGTGCCAGCAGCTTAGCGGAGGAGACGGGGTCCTACGAGCAGTACTTC.

The chain has TRBV27 and TRBJ1-2, with D possibly being TRBD1 (5 bases). V lost 5 bases and J lost 4, with 17 bases in between. The CDR3 extends over 15 amino acids. From germline, CDR1 is MNHEY and CDR2 SMNVEV (reference sequence). CDR3 sequence reads: CASSPRQPLLYGYTF. Here the CDR3 DNA reads TGTGCCAGCAGTCCCCGACAGCCCCTACTCTATGGCTACACCTTC.

This clone was seen more than once but under ten times. The chain links TRBV28 to TRBJ2-7; TRBD2 matches at 7 bases. Germline V gene data show CDR1 as MDHEN and CDR2 as SYDVKM. This CDR3 comprises 14 residues. J was trimmed by 2 bases and V by 3 bases; bases with no gene match: 4. As DNA, the CDR3 is TGTGCCAGCAGTTTGCGGGAGAGAACCTACGAGCAGTACTTC. Translation gives CASSLRERTYEQYF. The whole variable domain, remainder taken from reference TRBV28 and TRBJ2-7, is DVKVTQSSRYLVKRTGEKVFLECVQDMDHENMFWYRQDPGLGLRLIYFSYDVKMKEKGDIPEGYSVSREKKERFSLILESASTNQTSMYLCASSLRERTYEQYFGPGTRLTVT.

Only a few counts were recorded for this clone. The chain couples TRBV28 to TRBJ1-5; D might be TRBD1 (6 bases). Trimming pared 5 bases from V and 3 bases from J, leaving 14 bases between. CDR1 and CDR2 (germline): MDHEN, SYDVKM. The CDR3 contains 15 residues. For the CDR3, the DNA is TGTGCCAGCAGTCCCGCAACAGGGATCAATCAGCCCCAGCATTTT. This gives the protein CASSPATGINQPQHF.

V and J are TRBV7-9 and TRBJ2-7; D gene unclear. The CDR3 has 15 amino acids. Trimming took off 3 bases at V and 4 bases at J, with 16 bases between the two ends. The germline CDR1 and CDR2 sequences are SEHNR and FQNEAQ (reference sequence). The CDR3 sequence: CASSLDPHSSYEQYF. The CDR3 DNA sequence: TGTGCCAGCAGCTTGGATCCCCACAGTAGTTACGAGCAGTACTTC.

This clone occurred once. This chain uses TRBV27 with TRBJ1-1, with 12 bases matching TRBD1. Looked up from germline, CDR1 is MNHEY and CDR2 is SMNVEV (reference sequence). The length of the CDR3 is 17 residues. With 3 bases clipped from V and 1 base from J, the junction kept 6 bases outside the gene matches. CDR3 protein: CASSFPGTGGRNTEAFF. CDR3 nucleotide sequence: TGTGCCAGCAGTTTCCCAGGGACAGGGGGCAGGAACACTGAAGCTTTCTTT.

The gene calls are TRBV5-1 and TRBJ2-1; possibly TRBD2 for D (6 bases). The CDR3 has 13 amino acids. Trimming removed 4 bases at V and 10 bases at J, with 15 bases between. Germline CDR1 is SGHRS and CDR2 is YFSETQ. The CDR3 sequence is CASSTLSGIEQFF. Here the CDR3 DNA reads TGCGCCAGCAGCACGCTTAGCGGAATAGAGCAGTTCTTC. Together with reference TRBV5-1 and TRBJ2-1, the CDR3 gives the full variable domain: KAGVTQTPRYLIKTRGQQVTLSCSPISGHRSVSWYQQTPGQGLQFLFEYFSETQRNKGNFPGRFSGRQFSNSRSEMNVSTLELGDSALYLCASSTLSGIEQFFGPGTRLTVL.

This chain connects TRBV7-6 to TRBJ2-1; 12 nucleotides line up with TRBD2. CDR3 length: 18 amino acids. The V gene end was trimmed by 1 base and the J gene end by 2 bases; junction bases not matched to a gene: 6. Germline CDR1 and CDR2: SGHVS and FNYEAQ. The CDR3 nucleotides read TGTGCCAGCAGCTTAGGGACTAGCGGGAAGAGAGCCTACAATGAGCAGTTCTTC. Translating it yields CASSLGTSGKRAYNEQFF.

The chain employs TRBV4-1 and TRBJ2-2, with D possibly being TRBD2 (6 bases). Germline V gene data show CDR1 as MGHRA and CDR2 as YSYEKL. Trimming took 0 bases from V and 8 from J, leaving 25 bases between them. CDR3 length: 19 amino acids. The CDR3 bases are TGCGCCAGCAGCCAAGAAATCGGGCTGGCTAGCGAACCGGCTGGGGAGCTGTTTTTT. Translation: CASSQEIGLASEPAGELFF.

The J gene is TRBJ1-2, the V gene TRBV7-9; the D gene is possibly TRBD1 (5 bases). Germline V CDR1 and CDR2: SEHNR, FQNEAQ (reference sequence). Trimming left V 5 bases short and J 3 bases short, with 16 bases between. The CDR3 runs to 15 residues. This chain's CDR3 is CASSAPRGSDYGYTF. The CDR3 DNA reads TGTGCCAGCAGCGCTCCTAGGGGTTCAGACTATGGCTACACCTTC.

The chain carries TRBV7-2 and TRBJ2-7, with 10 bases identical to TRBD1. There are 15 residues in the CDR3. Losses at the gene ends were 5 bases for V and 2 bases for J; bases not matched to a gene: 6. Per germline, CDR1 SGHTA and CDR2 FQGNSA. The DNA for the CDR3 is TGTGCCAGCAGCGTCCCGGGACAGGGGACCTACGAGCAGTACTTC. Amino acids: CASSVPGQGTYEQYF.

The genes are TRBV7-9 and TRBJ2-7, with TRBD2 identical over 10 bases. CDR1 is SEHNR, CDR2 FQNEAQ, per germline (reference sequence). The junction had 6 bases not matched to a gene; V was cut back by 3 bases and J by 7 bases. This CDR3 has 14 amino acids. The CDR3 reads CASSLRTSGEEQYF. The CDR3 nucleotides are TGTGCCAGCAGCTTGCGGACTAGCGGAGAGGAGCAGTACTTC.

The rearrangement uses TRBV7-4 and TRBJ1-2; TRBD1 matches 7 bases. V lost 5 bases and J lost 1; bases outside the gene matches: 13. The CDR3 sequence is 17 residues long. Germline lookup yields CDR1 SGHVT and CDR2 SQSDAQ. The CDR3 loop is CASSRRPATGLNYGYTF. DNA of the CDR3: TGTGCCAGCAGCCGACGGCCAGCGACAGGGCTTAACTATGGCTACACCTTC.

In DNA form, the CDR3 reads TGTGCCAGCAGCTGGGGGGGTACTATGCAGCGGGACCTGCCCCATGAGCAGTTCTTC. This translates into CASSWGGTMQRDLPHEQFF. This chain joins TRBV11-3 and TRBJ2-1; 7 bases are a match to TRBD2. The V segment lost 4 bases and the J segment 8 bases; nucleotides outside the gene matches: 23. The CDR3 spans 19 residues. CDR1 and CDR2 (germline): SGHNT, YENEEA.